This is a list of T cell receptor beta chains from one sample in a study of metastatic and nonmetastatic thyroid tumors. TCRdb used MiXCR to call clones anew from the PCR reads. Of 25,000 to 35,000 clones in the sample, under 14% were seen once. The sample taken for sequencing was blood. These TCRs come from a female donor with papillary thyroid cancer or a benign thyroid nodule (not recorded which). Some clones in this sample may be carry-over from other donors' samples. Both conserved end residues are part of each CDR3.

v_gene,j_gene,CDR3aa
TRBV27,TRBJ1-2,CASSLSTTNYGYTF
TRBV9,TRBJ2-3,CASSERAWASTDTQYF
TRBV27,TRBJ2-3,CASSLGGTRTDTQYF
TRBV6-4,TRBJ2-5,CASSDLNRYQETQYF
TRBV3-1,TRBJ1-4,CASSQDFPIMGEKLFF
TRBV18,TRBJ1-4,CASSSTRNEKLFF
TRBV7-9,TRBJ1-1,CASSRRRGTEAFF
TRBV30,TRBJ1-1,CAWTNPGDHTEAFF
TRBV6-1,TRBJ1-1,CACHRGQMGNTEAFF
TRBV6-2/TRBV6-3,TRBJ2-1,CASSPRRNEQFF
TRBV9,TRBJ1-2,CASSVIEGGKDYGYTF
TRBV7-2,TRBJ1-6,CASSFFPGQGDKPLHF
TRBV2,TRBJ2-7,CASSRGTYYEQYF
TRBV28,TRBJ2-1,CASSSSGSSSYNEQFF
TRBV12-3/TRBV12-4,TRBJ2-2,CASRRQDHGELFF
TRBV6-1,TRBJ2-1,CASSEAPSGYNEQFF
TRBV27,TRBJ2-6,CASMWGPGANVLNF
TRBV28,TRBJ2-6,CASSSNSGANVLTF
TRBV19,TRBJ2-7,CASSISPAGSYEQYF
TRBV2,TRBJ1-2,CASTRTGGNYGYTF
TRBV11-3,TRBJ2-2,CASSLGLDTGELFF
TRBV12-5,TRBJ2-3,CASGYGLAGEGTQYF
TRBV5-4,TRBJ2-7,CASRTAGTSGYEQYF
TRBV11-2,TRBJ1-1,CASSSKGITEAFF
TRBV6-2/TRBV6-3,TRBJ1-2,CASSYRDTHGYTF
TRBV2,TRBJ2-7,CASSTDPGNEQYF
TRBV2,TRBJ2-1,CASSDPGGRYEQFF
TRBV4-3,TRBJ1-3,CASSRTRTGSGNTIYF
TRBV5-1,TRBJ1-2,CASRSGSAYGYTF
TRBV24-1,TRBJ2-5,CATSGEGSWTQYF
TRBV6-1,TRBJ2-3,CASSALSGAGDTQYF
TRBV28,TRBJ2-7,CASSIRDEQYF
TRBV10-3,TRBJ2-3,CAISDPTGLWDTQYF
TRBV12-5,TRBJ2-3,CASGPGTSSLTGYF
TRBV7-2,TRBJ2-7,CASSFGGARGYEQYF
TRBV14,TRBJ1-1,CASSPGGEAFF
TRBV27,TRBJ2-1,CASSFAANNEQFF
TRBV20-1,TRBJ1-6,CSAAGDSEAALHF
TRBV5-1,TRBJ2-7,CASSLAGTAFPYEQYF
TRBV7-2,TRBJ2-7,CASSFGSYEQYF
TRBV20-1,TRBJ2-7,CSATADRRSYEQYF
TRBV7-3,TRBJ2-2,CASSLTKRNTGELFF
TRBV5-1,TRBJ2-3,CASSLYGGREDTQYF